Listed below are T cell receptor beta chains from one sample, sequenced in a study of tissue T cells after allogeneic stem cell transplantation. The data were produced by immunoSEQ multiplex PCR, yet TCRdb's version contains in-frame clones alone and is incomplete. The sample includes 950 to 1,500 clones, 70% of them seen just once. The input for sequencing was skin, taken at autopsy. These TCRs come from a male patient aged 60 or older with steroid-refractory graft-versus-host disease after an allogeneic stem cell transplant. Some T cells here may be from the graft donor. The CDR3 runs from the conserved cysteine through the conserved F or W. Each record gives: D gene, V gene, J gene, clone size, CDR3 protein, CDR3 DNA. The D gene is left open where the match is weak. Clone size is given for some rows only: seen once, a few or many times, or a class if the clone is expanded.

d_call: TRBD1; v_call: TRBV4-1; j_call: TRBJ2-3; clone_size: .; cdr3_aa: CASSPAGTALTDTQYF; cdr3_nt: TGCGCCAGCAGCCCCGCCGGGACAGCCCTCACAGATACGCAGTATTTT
d_call: TRBD1; v_call: TRBV28; j_call: TRBJ2-7; clone_size: .; cdr3_aa: CASRGQGFTYEQYF; cdr3_nt: TGTGCCAGCAGAGGACAGGGGTTTACCTACGAGCAGTACTTC
d_call: .; v_call: TRBV7-9; j_call: TRBJ1-1; clone_size: .; cdr3_aa: CASSPTGTGKAYTEAFF; cdr3_nt: TGTGCCAGCAGCCCGACGGGGACTGGGAAGGCATACACTGAAGCTTTCTTT
d_call: .; v_call: TRBV6-1; j_call: TRBJ2-7; clone_size: .; cdr3_aa: CASSEVDLDSYEQYF; cdr3_nt: TGTGCCAGCAGTGAGGTCGACTTGGACTCCTACGAGCAGTACTTC
d_call: .; v_call: TRBV5-1; j_call: TRBJ1-1; clone_size: .; cdr3_aa: CASSLVTGHWGTEAFF; cdr3_nt: TGCGCCAGCAGCTTGGTCACAGGGCATTGGGGCACTGAAGCTTTCTTT
d_call: TRBD1; v_call: TRBV7-9; j_call: TRBJ2-2; clone_size: .; cdr3_aa: CASSGTGGANTGELFF; cdr3_nt: TGTGCCAGCAGCGGTACAGGGGGCGCGAACACCGGGGAGCTGTTTTTT
d_call: TRBD1; v_call: TRBV13; j_call: TRBJ2-7; clone_size: .; cdr3_aa: CASRVGTGTYEQYF; cdr3_nt: TGTGCCAGCAGGGTAGGGACAGGGACCTACGAGCAGTACTTC
d_call: TRBD1; v_call: TRBV7-9; j_call: TRBJ2-7; clone_size: .; cdr3_aa: CASSSTDRAHEQYF; cdr3_nt: TGTGCCAGCAGCTCGACGGACAGGGCCCACGAGCAGTACTTC
d_call: .; v_call: TRBV6-6; j_call: TRBJ2-7; clone_size: .; cdr3_aa: CASSSGTPGSGEQYF; cdr3_nt: TGTGCCAGCAGCTCGGGGACCCCAGGGTCCGGCGAGCAGTACTTC
d_call: .; v_call: TRBV7-9; j_call: TRBJ2-7; clone_size: .; cdr3_aa: CASSSGGNHEQYF; cdr3_nt: TGTGCCAGCAGCTCTGGGGGAAACCACGAGCAGTACTTC
d_call: .; v_call: TRBV6-2/TRBV6-3; j_call: TRBJ2-3; clone_size: .; cdr3_aa: CASSRQGIADTQYF; cdr3_nt: TGTGCCAGCAGCAGGCAGGGGATAGCAGATACGCAGTATTTT
d_call: TRBD1; v_call: TRBV18; j_call: TRBJ1-2; clone_size: .; cdr3_aa: CASSVRQGPPYGYTF; cdr3_nt: TGTGCCAGCTCGGTGAGACAGGGCCCCCCTTATGGCTACACCTTC
d_call: .; v_call: TRBV18; j_call: TRBJ1-4; clone_size: .; cdr3_aa: CASSPIHQVGGATNEKLFF; cdr3_nt: TGTGCCAGCTCACCGATCCACCAAGTAGGAGGGGCAACTAATGAAAAACTGTTTTTT
d_call: TRBD2; v_call: TRBV5-6; j_call: TRBJ2-5; clone_size: large; cdr3_aa: CASSLVAGGGETQYF; cdr3_nt: TGTGCCAGCAGCTTGGTGGCCGGGGGGGGAGAGACCCAGTACTTC
d_call: TRBD1; v_call: TRBV6-1; j_call: TRBJ1-6; clone_size: .; cdr3_aa: CASSEVTGGGGFNSPLHF; cdr3_nt: TGTGCCAGCAGTGAAGTGACAGGGGGCGGGGGATTTAATTCACCCCTCCACTTT
d_call: .; v_call: TRBV25-1; j_call: TRBJ1-1; clone_size: .; cdr3_aa: CASSERLDSYTEAFF; cdr3_nt: TGTGCCAGCAGTGAACGACTGGACAGCTACACTGAAGCTTTCTTT
d_call: .; v_call: TRBV14; j_call: TRBJ2-7; clone_size: .; cdr3_aa: CASGPGVMTYEQYF; cdr3_nt: TGTGCCAGCGGGCCTGGGGTGATGACCTACGAGCAGTACTTC
d_call: .; v_call: TRBV29-1; j_call: TRBJ2-7; clone_size: .; cdr3_aa: CSVVISAQGGEQYF; cdr3_nt: TGCAGCGTTGTTATCTCCGCGCAGGGTGGCGAGCAGTACTTC
d_call: .; v_call: TRBV4-3; j_call: TRBJ2-7; clone_size: once; cdr3_aa: CASSQGVNRNYEQYF; cdr3_nt: TGCGCCAGCAGCCAAGGAGTTAATCGTAACTACGAGCAGTACTTC
d_call: TRBD1; v_call: TRBV6-5; j_call: TRBJ2-7; clone_size: .; cdr3_aa: CASSRGQGVDEQYF; cdr3_nt: TGTGCCAGCAGTCGGGGACAGGGGGTAGACGAGCAGTACTTC
d_call: .; v_call: TRBV4-1; j_call: TRBJ1-1; clone_size: .; cdr3_aa: CASSQEWALNTEAFF; cdr3_nt: TGCGCCAGCAGCCAAGAATGGGCCCTGAACACTGAAGCTTTCTTT
d_call: .; v_call: TRBV6-5; j_call: TRBJ2-2; clone_size: .; cdr3_aa: CASKSTVNTGELFF; cdr3_nt: TGTGCCAGCAAATCGACAGTAAACACCGGGGAGCTGTTTTTT
d_call: TRBD2; v_call: TRBV7-9; j_call: TRBJ2-1; clone_size: .; cdr3_aa: CASSLPFRLAGVNNEQFF; cdr3_nt: TGTGCCAGCAGCTTACCTTTCAGACTAGCGGGGGTCAACAATGAGCAGTTCTTC
d_call: .; v_call: TRBV7-8; j_call: TRBJ1-1; clone_size: .; cdr3_aa: CASSLERRNTEAFF; cdr3_nt: TGTGCCAGCAGCTTAGAACGGAGGAACACTGAAGCTTTCTTT
d_call: TRBD1; v_call: TRBV18; j_call: TRBJ1-1; clone_size: .; cdr3_aa: CASSPKSGGEAFF; cdr3_nt: TGTGCCAGCTCACCAAAATCAGGGGGCGAAGCTTTCTTT
d_call: .; v_call: TRBV4-2; j_call: TRBJ2-1; clone_size: once; cdr3_aa: CASSPILGLGGWEQFF; cdr3_nt: TGTGCCAGCAGCCCCATCCTAGGCCTTGGGGGGTGGGAGCAGTTCTTC
d_call: TRBD2; v_call: TRBV7-2; j_call: TRBJ2-3; clone_size: .; cdr3_aa: CASSLTSGGLSTDTQYF; cdr3_nt: TGTGCCAGCAGCTTGACTAGCGGGGGACTAAGCACAGATACGCAGTATTTT
d_call: .; v_call: TRBV4-2; j_call: TRBJ1-4; clone_size: .; cdr3_aa: CASSQQVFATNEKLFF; cdr3_nt: TGTGCCAGCAGCCAACAGGTTTTCGCAACTAATGAAAAACTGTTTTTT
d_call: TRBD1; v_call: TRBV4-3; j_call: TRBJ1-3; clone_size: .; cdr3_aa: CASSQDLDRAGNTIYF; cdr3_nt: TGCGCCAGCAGCCAAGACCTGGACAGGGCTGGAAACACCATATATTTT
d_call: .; v_call: TRBV14; j_call: TRBJ1-3; clone_size: .; cdr3_aa: CASSQDRGNTIYF; cdr3_nt: TGTGCCAGCAGCCAAGATCGGGGAAACACCATATATTTT
d_call: .; v_call: TRBV24-1; j_call: TRBJ2-1; clone_size: .; cdr3_aa: CATSSSRGLRDNEQFF; cdr3_nt: TGTGCCACCAGTTCCAGTCGGGGACTTCGGGACAATGAGCAGTTCTTC
d_call: .; v_call: TRBV2; j_call: TRBJ2-7; clone_size: .; cdr3_aa: CASARENGAQQYF; cdr3_nt: TGTGCCAGCGCCCGGGAGAACGGCGCCCAGCAGTACTTC
d_call: TRBD2; v_call: TRBV4-2; j_call: TRBJ2-1; clone_size: .; cdr3_aa: CASSQDPSGAYNEQFF; cdr3_nt: TGTGCCAGCAGCCAAGACCCTAGCGGGGCCTACAATGAGCAGTTCTTC
d_call: TRBD1; v_call: TRBV2; j_call: TRBJ1-4; clone_size: .; cdr3_aa: CASREGQASRKLFF; cdr3_nt: TGTGCCAGCAGGGAGGGACAGGCGTCGCGGAAACTGTTTTTT
d_call: .; v_call: TRBV11-1; j_call: TRBJ2-3; clone_size: .; cdr3_aa: CASSLVGGTDTQYF; cdr3_nt: TGTGCCAGCAGCTTAGTAGGCGGCACAGATACGCAGTATTTT
d_call: .; v_call: TRBV6-1; j_call: TRBJ2-2; clone_size: .; cdr3_aa: CASSDASGTGELFF; cdr3_nt: TGTGCCAGCAGTGATGCGTCTGGGACCGGGGAGCTGTTTTTT
d_call: .; v_call: TRBV2; j_call: TRBJ2-5; clone_size: .; cdr3_aa: CASRTSLHGGTQYF; cdr3_nt: TGTGCCAGCAGAACGTCCCTGCATGGGGGGACCCAGTACTTC
d_call: .; v_call: TRBV12-3/TRBV12-4; j_call: TRBJ2-7; clone_size: .; cdr3_aa: CASSFRVDEQYF; cdr3_nt: TGTGCCAGCAGTTTCCGGGTTGACGAGCAGTACTTC
d_call: .; v_call: TRBV6-1; j_call: TRBJ2-7; clone_size: once; cdr3_aa: CASSDFNRDPHREQYF; cdr3_nt: TGTGCCAGCAGTGACTTCAACCGGGACCCACACCGGGAGCAGTACTTC
d_call: .; v_call: TRBV18; j_call: TRBJ1-1; clone_size: .; cdr3_aa: CASSDQQNTEAFF; cdr3_nt: TGTGCCAGCTCAGATCAGCAGAACACTGAAGCTTTCTTT
d_call: .; v_call: TRBV4-3; j_call: TRBJ2-5; clone_size: .; cdr3_aa: CASSQDYQETQYF; cdr3_nt: TGCGCCAGCAGCCAAGATTACCAAGAGACCCAGTACTTC
d_call: TRBD1; v_call: TRBV2; j_call: TRBJ2-3; clone_size: .; cdr3_aa: CASSAGTASTDTQYF; cdr3_nt: TGTGCCAGCAGCGCCGGGACAGCGAGCACAGATACGCAGTATTTT
d_call: TRBD1; v_call: TRBV11-1; j_call: TRBJ1-1; clone_size: .; cdr3_aa: CASSSRDRGEAFF; cdr3_nt: TGTGCCAGCAGCTCGCGGGACAGGGGAGAAGCTTTCTTT
d_call: .; v_call: TRBV5-1; j_call: TRBJ2-2; clone_size: .; cdr3_aa: CASRAGLRNSGELFF; cdr3_nt: TGCGCCAGCAGGGCGGGACTCAGGAACTCCGGGGAGCTGTTTTTT
d_call: .; v_call: TRBV5-5; j_call: TRBJ1-6; clone_size: .; cdr3_aa: CASSFNTKVGMSPLHF; cdr3_nt: TGTGCCAGCAGCTTTAATACAAAGGTTGGAATGTCACCCCTCCACTTT
d_call: TRBD2; v_call: TRBV3-1/TRBV3-2; j_call: TRBJ2-1; clone_size: .; cdr3_aa: CASSQDGLAGGPREQFF; cdr3_nt: TGTGCCAGCAGCCAAGATGGGCTAGCGGGGGGGCCGAGAGAGCAGTTCTTC